These 20 T cell receptor beta chains originate from one sample sequenced in a study of cytomegalovirus exposure and HLA in healthy donors. The table came from immunoSEQ multiplex PCR; TCRdb's copy has only in-frame clones and leaves some out. The sample contains roughly 200,000 clones, 81% of which appear only once. Input material: PBMCs. Receptors were obtained from a woman in her thirties in good health and CMV-seronegative.

The rearrangement links TRBV19 to TRBJ2-7, with 7 bases fitting TRBD1. V was pared by 6 bases and J by 6 bases, with 8 bases of the junction left unmatched. Germline CDR1 LNHDA, CDR2 SQIVND (reference sequence). This CDR3 is 13 amino acids long. CDR3: CASSPSTGLEQYF. The CDR3 DNA reads TGTGCCAGTAGCCCCTCGACAGGGCTCGAGCAGTACTTC.

The CDR3 reads CAWSQGLDSWTEAFF. CDR3 nucleotides: TGTGCCTGGAGTCAAGGATTGGACAGTTGGACTGAAGCTTTCTTT. The chain joins TRBV30 to TRBJ1-1; tentatively, D is TRBD1 (6 bases). Germline CDR1 GTSNPN, CDR2 SVGIG (reference sequence). Trimming took off 2 bases at V and 5 bases at J, with 18 bases between the two ends. CDR3 size: 15 residues.

The chain links TRBV19 to TRBJ2-5, with no clear D. In germline, CDR1 is LNHDA, CDR2 SQIVND (reference sequence). The germline V and J ends were trimmed by 3 bases and 5 bases, with 4 bases remaining between them. The CDR3 runs 11 residues. CDR3 bases: TGTGCCAGTAGTATCAGGGAGACCCAGTACTTC. Its translation is CASSIRETQYF.

The gene calls are TRBV5-6 and TRBJ1-2, with 8 bases aligning to TRBD1. The trim removed 4 bases at V and 6 bases at J, leaving 8 bases unmatched. The germline CDR1 and CDR2 sequences are SGHDT and YYEEEE. The CDR3 covers 14 residues. CDR3 protein: CASSGTGGYDGYTF. CDR3 coding DNA: TGTGCCAGCAGCGGGACAGGTGGTTATGATGGCTACACCTTC.

This clone showed up many times. The chain couples TRBV2 to TRBJ1-5; TRBD1 is a possible D gene (6 bases). The CDR3 contains 14 residues. V was shortened by 5 bases and J by 7 bases, with 15 bases between the two germline ends. Per the germline V gene, CDR1 is SNHLY and CDR2 is FYNNEI. Here the CDR3 DNA reads TGTGCCAGCAGTAATCAGGGGTCCGGACAGCCCCAGCATTTT. Amino acids: CASSNQGSGQPQHF.

The genes are TRBV5-8 and TRBJ1-1; 7 bases line up with TRBD1. Per the germline V gene, CDR1 is SGHTS and CDR2 is YDEGEE. Unmatched junction bases numbered 10, after V lost 4 bases and J lost 7 bases. CDR3 length: 14 amino acids. This chain's CDR3 is CASSIPRGRNEAFF. The CDR3 DNA reads as TGTGCCAGCAGCATTCCCAGGGGGAGGAATGAAGCTTTCTTT.

This chain connects TRBV5-8 to TRBJ1-1, with D unresolved. The germline V and J ends were trimmed by 2 bases and 4 bases, with 9 bases remaining between them. Germline CDR1 SGHTS, CDR2 YDEGEE. The CDR3 spans 13 residues. The CDR3: CASSFTTSTEAFF. As DNA, the CDR3 is TGTGCCAGCAGCTTTACGACATCCACTGAAGCTTTCTTT.

A few counts support this clone. The rearrangement joins TRBV27 to TRBJ2-7; 7 positions match TRBD1. CDR1 MNHEY and CDR2 SMNVEV come from the germline V gene (reference sequence). CDR3 length: 13 residues. V shed 6 bases, J shed 6 bases, and the junction held 8 bases outside the gene matches. The CDR3, as DNA: TGTGCCAGCAGCCGACAGACAGGGTCCGAGCAGTACTTC. Translation gives CASSRQTGSEQYF.

The J gene is TRBJ2-7, the V gene TRBV29-1; TRBD1 matches 7 bases. CDR3 size: 12 residues. Germline CDR1 is SQVTM and CDR2 is ANQGSEA. V lost 4 bases and J lost 1; bases outside the gene matches: 1. The CDR3 reads CSVGTGSYEQYF. The CDR3 DNA reads TGCAGCGTTGGGACAGGTTCCTACGAGCAGTACTTC.

This chain joins TRBV6-1 and TRBJ2-7, with 10 bases lining up with TRBD1. The V and J ends lost 1 base and 13 bases, in that order; junction bases with no gene match: 16. Germline lookup yields CDR1 MNHNS and CDR2 SASEGT. CDR3 length: 16 residues. This CDR3 is CASSEVPGQGINAGYF. The DNA of the CDR3 is TGTGCCAGCAGTGAAGTTCCGGGACAGGGGATTAATGCTGGTTACTTC.

The table lists this clone with a count of one. The gene calls are TRBV9 and TRBJ1-1, with TRBD1 matching over 9 bases. The ends lost 3 bases at V and 1 base at J; junction bases unmatched: 4. The germline V gene encodes CDR1 SGDLS and CDR2 YYNGEE. CDR3 length equals 15 residues. The chain's CDR3 is CASSAQTGGNTEAFF. The CDR3 DNA reads as TGTGCCAGCAGCGCCCAGACAGGGGGGAACACTGAAGCTTTCTTT.

This clone was counted many times. The chain joins TRBV5-6 to TRBJ1-4, with D possibly matching TRBD1 (5 bases). The CDR3 sequence is 17 residues long. The V gene lost 4 bases and the J gene lost 2 bases, with 18 bases spanning the gap. Per the germline V gene, CDR1 is SGHDT and CDR2 is YYEEEE. CDR3 region: CASSLLAGPRTNEKLFF. The CDR3 coding sequence is TGTGCCAGCAGCCTTTTGGCGGGGCCGAGGACTAATGAAAAACTGTTTTTT.

This clone was picked up a small number of times. The chain employs TRBV5-5 and TRBJ2-5; the D is unclear. The V gene's germline CDR1 is SGHKS and CDR2 YYEKEE (reference sequence). V shed 2 bases and J shed 5 bases, with 4 bases lying between them. The CDR3 spans 11 residues. The CDR3 sequence: CASSFGETQYF. In nucleotides, the CDR3 is TGTGCCAGCAGCTTCGGGGAGACCCAGTACTTC.

V usage is TRBV10-2 and J usage is TRBJ2-5; the D gene is possibly TRBD2 (5 bases). In germline, CDR1 is WSHSY, CDR2 SAAADI. V lost 0 bases, J lost 5 bases, and 10 bases lay in between. This CDR3 region has 14 residues. The CDR3 loop is CASSESRRGETQYF. The CDR3 DNA reads TGCGCCAGCAGTGAGTCTCGAAGAGGGGAGACCCAGTACTTC.

J is TRBJ1-1 and V is TRBV7-9; D is perhaps TRBD1 (6 bases). Per germline, CDR1 SEHNR and CDR2 FQNEAQ (reference sequence). V was shortened by 5 bases and J by 8 bases, with 12 bases between the two germline ends. CDR3 length: 12 residues. CDR3 residues: CASSVGRGEAFF. CDR3 bases: TGTGCCAGCAGCGTCGGGAGGGGGGAAGCTTTCTTT.

The chain carries TRBV27 and TRBJ2-4, with TRBD2 matching over 10 bases. The CDR3 runs to 19 residues. J gave up 1 base and V 5 bases, and 14 bases lay outside the gene matches. Germline assignment: CDR1 MNHEY and CDR2 SMNVEV (reference sequence). As DNA, the CDR3 is TGTGCCAGCAGTACCCGCCTTAAGACTAGCGGGCCTGCCAAAAACATTCAGTACTTC. This encodes CASSTRLKTSGPAKNIQYF.

The chain recombines TRBV6-1 with TRBJ2-2; 7 nucleotides align to TRBD1. The V gene's germline CDR1 is MNHNS and CDR2 SASEGT. After removal of 6 bases from V and 6 bases from J, the junction contained 1 base not matched to a gene. This CDR3 has 12 amino acids. CDR3 region: CASRRGPGELFF. In nucleotides, the CDR3 is TGTGCCAGCAGGAGGGGGCCCGGGGAGCTGTTTTTT.

The CDR3 loop is CARTTGLAGGCVCEQYF. In DNA, the CDR3 is TGTGCCAGAACCACCGGACTAGCGGGAGGTTGCGTCTGCGAGCAGTACTTC. V usage is TRBV5-3 and J usage is TRBJ2-7; 14 bases agree with TRBD2. TRBV5-3 is identified as an open reading frame with a role that is uncertain. The CDR3 loop spans 17 amino acids. V dropped 6 bases and J dropped 6; count of bases not matched to a gene: 14.

The chain employs TRBV7-9 and TRBJ2-6; 9 bases match TRBD1. CDR3 length: 18 residues. Germline trimming cut 3 bases from V and 0 bases from J; bases unmatched to any gene: 6. Germline loops: CDR1 SEHNR, CDR2 FQNEAQ (reference sequence). The DNA for the CDR3 is TGTGCCAGCAGCTTGGACAGGGGAAGAACCTCTGGGGCCAACGTCCTGACTTTC. Its protein product is CASSLDRGRTSGANVLTF.

This chain connects TRBV5-4 to TRBJ2-7; tentative D call: TRBD2 (6 bases). The germline gives CDR1 SGHNT, CDR2 YYREEE (reference sequence). V lost 7 bases to trimming and J lost 7 bases, with 21 bases between them. The length of the CDR3 is 14 residues. The CDR3 here is CASGASVSTGEQYF. The CDR3 DNA reads TGTGCCAGCGGGGCTAGCGTGAGTACCGGGGAGCAGTACTTC.